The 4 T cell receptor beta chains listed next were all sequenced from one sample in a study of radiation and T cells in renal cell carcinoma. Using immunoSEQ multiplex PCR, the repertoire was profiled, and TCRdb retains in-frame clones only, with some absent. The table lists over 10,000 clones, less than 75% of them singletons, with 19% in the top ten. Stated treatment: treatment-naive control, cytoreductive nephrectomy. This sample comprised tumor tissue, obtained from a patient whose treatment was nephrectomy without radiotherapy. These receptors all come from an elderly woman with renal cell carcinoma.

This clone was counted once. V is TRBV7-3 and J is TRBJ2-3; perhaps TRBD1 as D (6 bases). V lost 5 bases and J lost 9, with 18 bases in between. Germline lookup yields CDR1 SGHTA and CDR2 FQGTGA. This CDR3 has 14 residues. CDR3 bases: TGTGCCAGCAGCGCCTTACTATTCACAGGGACGCAGTATTTT. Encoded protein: CASSALLFTGTQYF.

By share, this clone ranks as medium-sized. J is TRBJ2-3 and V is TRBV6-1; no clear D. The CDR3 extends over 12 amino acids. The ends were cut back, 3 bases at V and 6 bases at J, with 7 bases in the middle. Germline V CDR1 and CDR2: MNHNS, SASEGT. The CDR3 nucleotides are TGTGCCAGCAGTGAGTTAGGGGATACGCAGTATTTT. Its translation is CASSELGDTQYF.

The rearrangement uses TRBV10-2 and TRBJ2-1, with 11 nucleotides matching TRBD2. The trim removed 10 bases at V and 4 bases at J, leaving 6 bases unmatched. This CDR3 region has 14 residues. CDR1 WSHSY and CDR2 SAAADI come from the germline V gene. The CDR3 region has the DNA TGCGCCACCCAGGGACTAGCGGCTTACAATGAGCAGTTCTTC. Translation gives CATQGLAAYNEQFF.

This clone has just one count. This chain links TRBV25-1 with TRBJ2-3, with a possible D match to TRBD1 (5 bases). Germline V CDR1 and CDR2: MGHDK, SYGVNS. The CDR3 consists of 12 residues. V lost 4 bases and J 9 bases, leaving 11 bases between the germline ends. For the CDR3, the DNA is TGTGCCAGCAGTGTGGTAGGGGTGACGCAGTATTTT. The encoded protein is CASSVVGVTQYF.